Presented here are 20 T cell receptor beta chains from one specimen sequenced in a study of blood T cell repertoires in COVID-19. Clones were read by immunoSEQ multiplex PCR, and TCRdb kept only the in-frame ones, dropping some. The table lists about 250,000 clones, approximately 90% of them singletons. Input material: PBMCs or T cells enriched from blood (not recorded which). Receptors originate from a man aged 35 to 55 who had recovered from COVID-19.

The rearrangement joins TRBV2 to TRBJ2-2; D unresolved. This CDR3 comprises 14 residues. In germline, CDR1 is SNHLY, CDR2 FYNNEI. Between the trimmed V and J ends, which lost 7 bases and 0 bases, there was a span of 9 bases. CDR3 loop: CASKVTANTGELFF. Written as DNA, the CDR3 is TGTGCCAGCAAAGTCACAGCGAACACCGGGGAGCTGTTTTTT.

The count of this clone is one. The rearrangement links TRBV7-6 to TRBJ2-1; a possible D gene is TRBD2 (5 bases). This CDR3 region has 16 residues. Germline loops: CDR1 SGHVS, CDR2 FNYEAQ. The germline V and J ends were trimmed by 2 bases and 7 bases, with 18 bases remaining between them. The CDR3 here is CASSLWSGGQTNEQFF. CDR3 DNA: TGTGCCAGCAGCTTATGGTCGGGCGGGCAGACTAATGAGCAGTTCTTC.

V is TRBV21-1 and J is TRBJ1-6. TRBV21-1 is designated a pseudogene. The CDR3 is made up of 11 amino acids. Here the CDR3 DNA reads TGTGCCAGCAGCGAGGTCTTACCCCTCCACTTT. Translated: CASSEVLPLHF.

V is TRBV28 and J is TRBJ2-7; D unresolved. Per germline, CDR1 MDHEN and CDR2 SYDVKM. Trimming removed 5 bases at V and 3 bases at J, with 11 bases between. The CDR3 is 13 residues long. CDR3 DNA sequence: TGTGCCAGCAGTCCCACTCCCCACTACGAGCAGTACTTC. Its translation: CASSPTPHYEQYF.

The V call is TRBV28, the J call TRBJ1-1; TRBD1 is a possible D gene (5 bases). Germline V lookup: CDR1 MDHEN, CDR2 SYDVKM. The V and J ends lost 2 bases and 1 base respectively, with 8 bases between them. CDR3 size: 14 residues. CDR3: CASSLIRENTEAFF. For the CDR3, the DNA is TGTGCCAGCAGTTTAATCAGGGAGAACACTGAAGCTTTCTTT.

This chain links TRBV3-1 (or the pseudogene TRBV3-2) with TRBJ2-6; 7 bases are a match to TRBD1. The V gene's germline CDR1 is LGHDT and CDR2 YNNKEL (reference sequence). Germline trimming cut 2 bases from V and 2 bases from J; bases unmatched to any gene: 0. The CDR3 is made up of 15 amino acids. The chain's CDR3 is CASSQTGAGANVLTF. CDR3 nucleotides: TGTGCCAGCAGCCAAACAGGGGCTGGGGCCAACGTCCTGACTTTC.

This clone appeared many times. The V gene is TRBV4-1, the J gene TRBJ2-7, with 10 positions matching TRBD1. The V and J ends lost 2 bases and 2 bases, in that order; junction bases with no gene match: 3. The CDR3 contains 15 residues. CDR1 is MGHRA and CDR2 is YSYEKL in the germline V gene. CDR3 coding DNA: TGCGCCAGCAGCCAAACCGGGACAGGGGCCTACGAGCAGTACTTC. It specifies CASSQTGTGAYEQYF.

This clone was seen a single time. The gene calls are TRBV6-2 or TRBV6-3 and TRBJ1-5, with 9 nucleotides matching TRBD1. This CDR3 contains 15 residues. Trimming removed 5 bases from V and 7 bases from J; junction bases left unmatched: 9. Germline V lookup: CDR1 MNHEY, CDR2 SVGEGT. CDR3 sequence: CASSTNRGRRQPQHF. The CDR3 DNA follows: TGTGCCAGCAGTACCAACAGGGGGCGCCGGCAGCCCCAGCATTTT.

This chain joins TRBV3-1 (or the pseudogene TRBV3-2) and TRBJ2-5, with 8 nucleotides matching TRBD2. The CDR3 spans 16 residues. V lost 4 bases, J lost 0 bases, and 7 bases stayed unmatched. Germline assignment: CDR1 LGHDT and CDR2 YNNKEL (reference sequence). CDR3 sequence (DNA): TGTGCCAGCAGCCCATCCGTACTAGCGGACCAAGAGACCCAGTACTTC. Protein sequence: CASSPSVLADQETQYF.

The CDR3: CASSLGAGVETQYF. Written as DNA, the CDR3 is TGTGCCAGCAGCTTGGGCGCCGGAGTGGAGACCCAGTACTTC. The V and J genes are TRBV5-4 and TRBJ2-5, with D unresolved. CDR1 is SGHNT and CDR2 is YYREEE in the germline V gene (reference sequence). Trimming took off 0 bases at V and 5 bases at J, with 11 bases between the two ends. CDR3 length: 14 amino acids.

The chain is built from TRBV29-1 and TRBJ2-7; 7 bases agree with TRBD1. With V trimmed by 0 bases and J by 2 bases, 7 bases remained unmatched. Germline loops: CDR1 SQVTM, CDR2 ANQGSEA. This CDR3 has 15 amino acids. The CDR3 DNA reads TGCAGCGTTGAAGATCCGGGGACAGAAACCTACGAGCAGTACTTC. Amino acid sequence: CSVEDPGTETYEQYF.

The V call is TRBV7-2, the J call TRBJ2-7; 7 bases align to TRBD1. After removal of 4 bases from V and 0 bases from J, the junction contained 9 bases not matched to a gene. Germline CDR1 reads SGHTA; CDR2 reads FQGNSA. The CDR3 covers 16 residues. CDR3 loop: CASSSYSTGSSYEQYF. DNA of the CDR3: TGTGCCAGCAGCTCCTACTCGACAGGGAGCTCCTACGAGCAGTACTTC.

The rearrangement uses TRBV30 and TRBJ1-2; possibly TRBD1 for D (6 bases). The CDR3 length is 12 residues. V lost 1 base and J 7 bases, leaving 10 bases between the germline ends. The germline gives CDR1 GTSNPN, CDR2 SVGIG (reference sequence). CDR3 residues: CAWSDTGIGYTF. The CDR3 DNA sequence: TGTGCCTGGAGTGATACAGGGATTGGCTACACCTTC.

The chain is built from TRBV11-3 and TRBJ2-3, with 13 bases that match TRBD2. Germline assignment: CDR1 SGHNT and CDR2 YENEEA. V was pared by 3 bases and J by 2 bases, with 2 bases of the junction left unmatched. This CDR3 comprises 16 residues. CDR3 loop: CASSFGLAGDTDTQYF. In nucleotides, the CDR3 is TGTGCCAGCAGCTTTGGACTAGCGGGGGACACAGATACGCAGTATTTT.

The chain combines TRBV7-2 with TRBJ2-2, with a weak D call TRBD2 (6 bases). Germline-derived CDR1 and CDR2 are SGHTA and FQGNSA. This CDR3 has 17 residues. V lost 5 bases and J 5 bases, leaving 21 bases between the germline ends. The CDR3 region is CASSSPPGNAGTGELFF. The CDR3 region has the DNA TGTGCCAGCAGCAGCCCCCCCGGGAACGCGGGAACCGGGGAGCTGTTTTTT.

CDR3 sequence reads: CASSLGLYNEQFF. The CDR3 bases are TGTGCCAGCAGCTTGGGACTGTACAATGAGCAGTTCTTC. V gene TRBV7-3 combines with J gene TRBJ2-1, with TRBD2 as a possible D gene (6 bases). The CDR3 consists of 13 residues. In germline, CDR1 is SGHTA, CDR2 FQGTGA. V was pared by 3 bases and J by 4 bases, with 7 bases between.

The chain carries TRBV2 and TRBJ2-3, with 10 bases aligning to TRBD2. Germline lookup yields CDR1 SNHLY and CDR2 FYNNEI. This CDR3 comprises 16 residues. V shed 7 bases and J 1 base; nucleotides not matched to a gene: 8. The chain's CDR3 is CASINSGGVGTDTQYF. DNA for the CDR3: TGTGCCAGCATTAACAGCGGGGGGGTAGGCACAGATACGCAGTATTTT.

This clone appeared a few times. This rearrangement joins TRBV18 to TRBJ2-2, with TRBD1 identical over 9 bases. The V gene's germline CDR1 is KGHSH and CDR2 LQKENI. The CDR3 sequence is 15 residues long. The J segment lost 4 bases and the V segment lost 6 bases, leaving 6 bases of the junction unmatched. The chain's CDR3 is CASSRDRDITGELFF. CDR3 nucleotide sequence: TGTGCCAGCTCCCGGGACAGGGACATCACCGGGGAGCTGTTTTTT.

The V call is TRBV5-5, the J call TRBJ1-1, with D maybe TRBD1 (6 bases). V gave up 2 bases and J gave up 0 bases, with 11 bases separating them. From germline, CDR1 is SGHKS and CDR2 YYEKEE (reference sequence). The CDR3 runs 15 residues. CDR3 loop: CASSFYQGMNTEAFF. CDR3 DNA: TGTGCCAGCAGCTTTTATCAGGGGATGAACACTGAAGCTTTCTTT.

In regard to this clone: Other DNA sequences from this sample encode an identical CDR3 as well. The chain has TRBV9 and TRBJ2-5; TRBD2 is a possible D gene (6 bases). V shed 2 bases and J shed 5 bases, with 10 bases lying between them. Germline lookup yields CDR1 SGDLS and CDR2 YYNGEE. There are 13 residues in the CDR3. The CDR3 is CASSVGGGETQYF. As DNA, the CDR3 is TGTGCCAGCAGCGTGGGGGGTGGGGAGACCCAGTACTTC. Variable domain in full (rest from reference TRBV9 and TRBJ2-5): DSGVTQTPKHLITATGQRVTLRCSPRSGDLSVYWYQQSLDQGLQFLIQYYNGEERAKGNILERFSAQQFPDLHSELNLSSLELGDSALYFCASSVGGGETQYFGPGTRLLVL.